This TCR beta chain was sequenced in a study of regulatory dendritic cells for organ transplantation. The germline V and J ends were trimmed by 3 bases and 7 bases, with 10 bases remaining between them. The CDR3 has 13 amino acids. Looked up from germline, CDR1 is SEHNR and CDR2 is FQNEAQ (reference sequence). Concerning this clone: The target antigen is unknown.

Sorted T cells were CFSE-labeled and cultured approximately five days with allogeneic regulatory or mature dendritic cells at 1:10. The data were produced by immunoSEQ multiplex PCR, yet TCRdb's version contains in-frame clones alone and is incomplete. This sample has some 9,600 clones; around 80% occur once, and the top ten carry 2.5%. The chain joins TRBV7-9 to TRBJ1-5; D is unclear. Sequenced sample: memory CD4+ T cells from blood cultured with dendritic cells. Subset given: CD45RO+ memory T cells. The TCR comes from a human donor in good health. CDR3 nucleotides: TGTGCCAGCAGCTTGATTGACGCGCAGCCCCAGCATTTT. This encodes CASSLIDAQPQHF. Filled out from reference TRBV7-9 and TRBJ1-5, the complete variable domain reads DTGVSQNPRHKITKRGQNVTFRCDPISEHNRLYWYRQTLGQGPEFLTYFQNEAQLEKSRLLSDRFSAERPKGSFSTLEIQRTEQGDSAMYLCASSLIDAQPQHFGDGTRLSIL.